The rows below give T cell receptor beta chains drawn from one sample of a study of CD8 T cells in ankylosing spondylitis. TCRdb analysed the 5' RACE reads with MiXCR anew, one entry per CDR3 protein. The repertoire holds more than 650,000 distinct CDR3 sequences, with 12% as singletons. The specimen was blood, either unsorted or a sorted T cell fraction (not recorded which). The receptors shown here come from a male donor with ankylosing spondylitis. Both conserved end residues are part of each CDR3. Each record gives: J gene, V gene, CDR3 protein.

TRBJ2-7,TRBV5-6,CASSLIGLYEQYF
TRBJ1-5,TRBV10-3,CAISESDQPQHF
TRBJ1-5,TRBV20-1,CSARRFNQPQHF
TRBJ1-5,TRBV24-1,CATSDPDGTANQPQHF
TRBJ1-5,TRBV20-1,CSATGVSQPQHF
TRBJ1-1,TRBV15,CATSRDLSAGGEAFF
TRBJ2-7,TRBV4-3,CASITLHEQYF
TRBJ2-5,TRBV20-1,CSARDLSGQETQYF
TRBJ2-1,TRBV20-1,CSANPWGQGYNEQFF
TRBJ2-1,TRBV7-9,CASSRVGDIYNEQFF
TRBJ2-5,TRBV20-1,CSARDGGLAGEMYQETQYF
TRBJ2-5,TRBV7-2,CASSLNRDRPQETQYF
TRBJ2-3,TRBV4-3,CASSQDSGGGTQYF
TRBJ2-7,TRBV20-1,CSARDRVKAYEQYF
TRBJ2-1,TRBV20-1,CSARTQGAGYNEQFF
TRBJ2-5,TRBV7-3,CASSLDATRETQYF
TRBJ1-1,TRBV6-2/TRBV6-3,CASRADGGWNTEAFF
TRBJ1-2,TRBV29-1,CSVEGRDGYTF
TRBJ2-1,TRBV12-3/TRBV12-4,CASSFLGEQFF
TRBJ1-6,TRBV6-5,CASSYSSVLDSPLHF
TRBJ1-1,TRBV7-9,CASSPPGSGNTEAFF
TRBJ1-2,TRBV6-5,CASSYTAGVTNYGYTF
TRBJ2-7,TRBV11-2,CASSPYPGTEQYF
TRBJ2-3,TRBV20-1,CSAMGPTDKTDTQYF